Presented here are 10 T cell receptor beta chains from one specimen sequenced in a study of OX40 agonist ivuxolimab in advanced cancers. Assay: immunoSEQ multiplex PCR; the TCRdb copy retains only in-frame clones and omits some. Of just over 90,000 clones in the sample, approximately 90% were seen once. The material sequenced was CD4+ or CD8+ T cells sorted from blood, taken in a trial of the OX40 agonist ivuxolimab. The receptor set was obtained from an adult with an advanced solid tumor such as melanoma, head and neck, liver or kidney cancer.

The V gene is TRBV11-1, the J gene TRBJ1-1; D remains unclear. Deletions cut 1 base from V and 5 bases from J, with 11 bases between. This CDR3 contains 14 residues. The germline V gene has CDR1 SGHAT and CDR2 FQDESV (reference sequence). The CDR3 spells CASSLGGLSTEAFF. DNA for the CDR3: TGTGCCAGCAGCTTAGGCGGGTTGAGTACTGAAGCTTTCTTT. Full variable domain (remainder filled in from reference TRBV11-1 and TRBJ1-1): EAEVAQSPRYKITEKSQAVAFWCDPISGHATLYWYRQILGQGPELLVQFQDESVVDDSQLPKDRFSAERLKGVDSTLKIQPAELGDSAMYLCASSLGGLSTEAFFGQGTRLTVV.

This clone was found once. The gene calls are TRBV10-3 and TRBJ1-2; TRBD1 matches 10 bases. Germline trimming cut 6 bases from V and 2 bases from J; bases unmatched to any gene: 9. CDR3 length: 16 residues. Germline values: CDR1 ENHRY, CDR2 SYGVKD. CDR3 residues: CAISRDRGPRNYGYTF. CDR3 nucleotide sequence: TGTGCCATCAGCCGGGACAGGGGTCCCCGAAACTATGGCTACACCTTC.

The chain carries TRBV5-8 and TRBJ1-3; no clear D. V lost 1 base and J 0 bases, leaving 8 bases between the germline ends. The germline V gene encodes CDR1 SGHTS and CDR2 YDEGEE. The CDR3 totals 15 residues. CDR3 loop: CASSLQSLSGNTIYF. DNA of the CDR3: TGTGCCAGCAGCTTGCAGTCTCTCTCTGGAAACACCATATATTTT.

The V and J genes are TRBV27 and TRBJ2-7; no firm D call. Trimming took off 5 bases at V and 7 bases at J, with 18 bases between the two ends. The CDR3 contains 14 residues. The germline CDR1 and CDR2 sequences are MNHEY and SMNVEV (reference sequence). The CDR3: CASSPLQSTQEQYF. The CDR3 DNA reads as TGTGCCAGCAGTCCACTTCAATCTACGCAAGAGCAGTACTTC.

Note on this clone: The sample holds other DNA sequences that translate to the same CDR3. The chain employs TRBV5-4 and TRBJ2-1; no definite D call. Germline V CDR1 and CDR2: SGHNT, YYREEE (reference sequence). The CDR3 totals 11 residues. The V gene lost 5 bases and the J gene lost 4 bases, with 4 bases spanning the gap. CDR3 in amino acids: CASRSYNEQFF. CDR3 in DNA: TGTGCCAGCAGGAGTTACAATGAGCAGTTCTTC. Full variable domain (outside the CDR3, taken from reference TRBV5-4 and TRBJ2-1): ETGVTQSPTHLIKTRGQQVTLRCSSQSGHNTVSWYQQALGQGPQFIFQYYREEENGRGNFPPRFSGLQFPNYSSELNVNALELDDSALYLCASRSYNEQFFGPGTRLTVL.

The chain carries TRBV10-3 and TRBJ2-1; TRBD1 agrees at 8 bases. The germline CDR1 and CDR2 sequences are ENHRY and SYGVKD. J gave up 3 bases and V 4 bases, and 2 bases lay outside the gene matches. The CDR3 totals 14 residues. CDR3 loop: CAISGTGFYNEQFF. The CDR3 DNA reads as TGTGCCATCAGTGGGACAGGGTTCTACAATGAGCAGTTCTTC.

The CDR3 nucleotides read TGTGCCAGCAGTGTGGGCGGGGCCGGGGGCCGAGAGACCCAGTACTTC. It is translated as CASSVGGAGGRETQYF. The rearrangement links TRBV6-1 to TRBJ2-5; TRBD1 or TRBD2 may be the D gene (6 bases each). The CDR3 spans 16 residues. Trimming shortened V by 4 bases and J by 4 bases, and 19 bases separated the two germline ends. CDR1 is MNHNS, CDR2 SASEGT, per germline.

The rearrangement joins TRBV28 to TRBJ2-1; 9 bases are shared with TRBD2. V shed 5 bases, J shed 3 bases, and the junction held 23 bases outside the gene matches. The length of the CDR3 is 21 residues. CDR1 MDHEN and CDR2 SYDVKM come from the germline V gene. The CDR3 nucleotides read TGTGCCAGCAGTCCCGAGGTGGTAGCGGGAGCACTTCGTCAATTCTACAATGAGCAGTTCTTC. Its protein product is CASSPEVVAGALRQFYNEQFF. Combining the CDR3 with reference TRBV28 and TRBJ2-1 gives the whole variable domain DVKVTQSSRYLVKRTGEKVFLECVQDMDHENMFWYRQDPGLGLRLIYFSYDVKMKEKGDIPEGYSVSREKKERFSLILESASTNQTSMYLCASSPEVVAGALRQFYNEQFFGPGTRLTVL.

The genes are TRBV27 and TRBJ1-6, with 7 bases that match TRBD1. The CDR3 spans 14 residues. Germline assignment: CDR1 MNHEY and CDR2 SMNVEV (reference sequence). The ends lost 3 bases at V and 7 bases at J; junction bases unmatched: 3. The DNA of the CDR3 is TGTGCCAGCAGTTTGACAGGGACGAATTCACCCCTCCACTTT. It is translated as CASSLTGTNSPLHF.

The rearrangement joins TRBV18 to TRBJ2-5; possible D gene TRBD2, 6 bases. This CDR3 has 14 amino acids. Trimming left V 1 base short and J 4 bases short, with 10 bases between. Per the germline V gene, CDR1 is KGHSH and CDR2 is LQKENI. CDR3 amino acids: CASSPRGVGETQYF. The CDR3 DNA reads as TGTGCCAGCTCACCACGGGGGGTCGGAGAGACCCAGTACTTC.